This TCR beta chain was documented in a study of blood T cell repertoires in COVID-19 (dated by TCRdb to the early 2020s). In terms of the full investigation: The collaborator samples originated in the United States, Italy and Spain and spanned the acute and convalescent phases of COVID-19. Where available, HLA class I and class II types were taken from metadata supplied by the sample provider and were not determined by assay-based typing. Deeply sampled blood TCRbeta repertoires from subjects exposed to, actively infected with, or recovered from COVID-19 were included in the dataset. The material from the prospective study consisted of cDNA or gDNA derived from T cells, B-cell-depleted T cells, or PBMCs. Nearly every sample came with metadata listing a de-identified subject ID, COVID-19 status, age in years and sex. The repertoires were released in a freely available public database meant as a resource for research on the immune response to SARS-CoV-2. The samples were drawn from two sources: the first 160 participants of the ongoing ImmuneRACE study, and 1,000 to 1,500 subjects contributed by 6 global collaborators.

In Seattle, one collaborating source enrolled patients while the infection was active and tracked those patients longitudinally over the course of disease. The collaborating institutions used their own protocols to collect whole blood in K2EDTA tubes. For TCRbeta analysis, collaborators shipped samples in one of three forms: frozen whole blood, isolated PBMCs, or DNA extracted from either of those sample types. The CDR3, cysteine through phenylalanine, is 18 amino acids long. Only the CDR3 DNA stays, 54 bases, in frame from base 1. The trim is 4 bases for V and 0 bases for J, with a gap of 19 bases between the germline ends. CDR1 and CDR2 were assigned from the germline V gene as ENHRY and SYGVKD. General conclusions and limits of the study: Clinical and demographic metadata were provided uncurated, with the amount varying by source and participant.

TCRbeta CDR3 regions were amplified from genomic DNA using the immunoSEQ Assay, a bias-controlled multiplex PCR. On the authors' methods: Within the assay, amplification of reference gene primers was used to estimate how many nucleated cells each sample contained. To quantify the absolute abundance of each unique TCRbeta CDR3 rearrangement, sequence reads were collapsed and filtered. For each sample, productive Simpson clonality was calculated as the square root of Simpson's diversity index across productive rearrangements. The table was pulled from immuneACCESS by TCRdb, which kept in-frame rearrangements only. Such tables lose some clones; where checked, under half of the loss comes from unresolved V genes, and the rest has no known cause. V and J calls plus clone size are reproduced from that table; the DNA served to infer D and trimming. The sample table holds about 370,000 clones, of which roughly 90% were seen once. 3% of the sample lies in the top ten.

A remark on this clone: The antigen this receptor binds is unknown. Base qualities were left out, and no much larger clone turns up one base away.

Recombination linked TRBV10-3 to TRBJ1-5; no confident D gene assignment can be made. Sequencing was carried out using peripheral blood. This clonotype was obtained from a woman under 40 with COVID-19, enrolled during active disease. At the DNA level, the sequence is TGTGCCATCAGTGGCCTCGTGAGGGCACCCCATAGCAATCAGCCCCAGCATTTT. Its coded protein is CAISGLVRAPHSNQPQHF.